This record concerns one TCR beta chain sequence. Antigen unknown. This table comes from immunoSEQ multiplex PCR, and its TCRdb copy is limited to in-frame clones, with some not included. The data hold approximately 10,000 clones, with 94% observed a single time. Trimming at V came to 4 bases and at J to 6 bases, leaving 11 bases not matched to a gene. This CDR3 is built from 15 residues. Looked up from germline, CDR1 is SGHRS and CDR2 is YFSETQ. Genomic DNA came from blood regulatory T cells gated CD4+ CD25-high CD127-low. This record belongs to a study of regulatory and conventional T cells in RAG deficiency. Study results and limitations: Omenn patients showed >85% Treg-Tconv overlap and shorter CDR3 lengths. Compared with controls, unique Treg TCR beta sequences dropped roughly 100-fold in Omenn syndrome and CID/AS. In Omenn syndrome, sorted "Tregs" may be peripherally activated cells.

The same specimen was also included in a second study, on regulatory T cells. That work adds: The primer mix had 52 TRBV and 13 TRBJ primers. In patients, unique TRB V-J pairs were restricted and V/J usage skewed, especially in Tregs.

The V call is TRBV5-1, the J call TRBJ2-3; 7 bases fit TRBD1. The sequence was obtained from a human donor in good health. Material: CD127- CD25+ CD4+ Tregs sorted from blood. CDR3 amino acids: CASSLQTGLMDTQYF. CDR3 nucleotide sequence: TGCGCCAGCAGCCTCCAGACAGGGTTGATGGATACGCAGTATTTT.